The 20 T cell receptor beta chains below all came from one sample that was sequenced in a study of radiotherapy plus CTLA-4 blockade in lung cancer. Some clones are missing from TCRdb's copy, which holds only in-frame ones; the method was immunoSEQ multiplex PCR. The sample holds about 31,000 clones, more than 70% seen once. This specimen was peripheral blood, taken from a patient treated with radiotherapy plus ipilimumab. The receptors stem from a human donor with non-small cell lung cancer whose response to radiotherapy plus ipilimumab could not be evaluated.

V gene TRBV5-1 combines with J gene TRBJ1-2; TRBD1 might be the D (6 bases). Looked up from germline, CDR1 is SGHRS and CDR2 is YFSETQ. There are 16 residues in the CDR3. Deletions cut 0 bases from V and 3 bases from J, with 15 bases between. CDR3 sequence reads: CASSLVGGQSYYGYTF. The CDR3 DNA is TGCGCCAGCAGCTTGGTGGGCGGACAGTCATACTATGGCTACACCTTC.

V and J are TRBV6-5 and TRBJ1-1; the D is unclear. V lost 7 bases and J lost 0, with 15 bases in between. The CDR3 length is 15 residues. CDR1 and CDR2 (germline): MNHEY, SVGAGI. CDR3 region: CASTLLTDLNTEAFF. The CDR3 nucleotides read TGTGCCAGCACCCTCCTTACAGACCTGAACACTGAAGCTTTCTTT.

This chain links TRBV4-1 with TRBJ1-2, with a possible D match to TRBD1 (6 bases). This CDR3 has 16 amino acids. Trimming took 1 base from V and 5 from J, leaving 17 bases between them. Germline V gives CDR1 MGHRA, CDR2 YSYEKL. Written as DNA, the CDR3 is TGCGCCAGCAGCCAAGCTTACCCAGGACAGACGTATGGCTACACCTTC. This sequence encodes CASSQAYPGQTYGYTF.

This clone was recorded once. This chain connects TRBV28 to TRBJ2-2, with 8 bases lining up with TRBD1. V gave up 3 bases and J gave up 5 bases; unmatched junction bases: 5. Germline CDR1 reads MDHEN; CDR2 reads SYDVKM. This CDR3 region has 15 residues. The CDR3 reads CASSFSGGRTGELFF. The CDR3 DNA reads TGTGCCAGCAGTTTTTCAGGGGGCCGTACCGGGGAGCTGTTTTTT.

This chain connects TRBV2 to TRBJ2-2, with 9 bases fitting TRBD1. CDR3 length: 16 residues. With V trimmed by 1 base and J by 5 bases, 5 bases remained unmatched. Germline loops: CDR1 SNHLY, CDR2 FYNNEI. This CDR3 is CASSEGTGVGTGELFF. The CDR3 DNA sequence: TGTGCCAGCAGTGAAGGGACAGGGGTAGGAACCGGGGAGCTGTTTTTT.

This chain uses TRBV28 with TRBJ1-2; possibly TRBD1 for D (5 bases). Germline CDR1 and CDR2: MDHEN and SYDVKM. The ends were cut back, 3 bases at V and 1 base at J, with 15 bases in the middle. CDR3 size: 16 residues. The CDR3 here is CASSLGRTRINYGYTF. In DNA form, the CDR3 reads TGTGCCAGCAGTTTGGGCCGGACACGAATTAACTATGGCTACACCTTC.

The rearrangement uses TRBV19 and TRBJ1-2, with unresolved D. This CDR3 is built from 12 residues. V dropped 5 bases and J dropped 8 bases, with 12 bases sitting between them. Per the germline V gene, CDR1 is LNHDA and CDR2 is SQIVND (reference sequence). The CDR3 nucleotides read TGTGCCAGTAGTTCCACTGGTGTCGGCTACACCTTC. Its protein product is CASSSTGVGYTF.

J is TRBJ2-3 and V is TRBV28; D unresolved. V lost 6 bases and J 1 base, leaving 5 bases between the germline ends. CDR3 length: 12 residues. Germline lookup yields CDR1 MDHEN and CDR2 SYDVKM. The CDR3 DNA is TGTGCCAGCAGCGTCCGCACAGATACGCAGTATTTT. It specifies CASSVRTDTQYF. Based on the CDR3 plus reference TRBV28 and TRBJ2-3, the full variable domain is DVKVTQSSRYLVKRTGEKVFLECVQDMDHENMFWYRQDPGLGLRLIYFSYDVKMKEKGDIPEGYSVSREKKERFSLILESASTNQTSMYLCASSVRTDTQYFGPGTRLTVL.

The V gene is TRBV19, the J gene TRBJ1-2; D is possibly TRBD1 (5 bases). Deletions cut 9 bases from V and 4 bases from J, with 12 bases between. The CDR3 covers 12 residues. CDR1 and CDR2 from the germline V gene are LNHDA and SQIVND (reference sequence). CDR3 nucleotide sequence: TGTGCCAGCGTGACAGAGAGCTATGGCTACACCTTC. This encodes CASVTESYGYTF.

This clone was seen a few times. V gene TRBV28 combines with J gene TRBJ1-2, with 7 bases identical to TRBD1. The germline gives CDR1 MDHEN, CDR2 SYDVKM. V trimming: 7 bases; J trimming: 4 bases; junction bases outside the gene matches: 12. The CDR3 extends over 15 amino acids. Written as DNA, the CDR3 is TGTGCCAGCATCGGGGGACAGCTATACCGCTATGGCTACACCTTC. Amino acids: CASIGGQLYRYGYTF.

The chain employs TRBV2 and TRBJ1-6, with D possibly being TRBD1 (5 bases). This CDR3 has 14 amino acids. V was clipped by 3 bases and J by 7 bases, with 10 bases between them. Per the germline V gene, CDR1 is SNHLY and CDR2 is FYNNEI. CDR3 in DNA: TGTGCCAGCAGTGACCCGGGGGAAAATTCACCCCTCCACTTT. Its translation: CASSDPGENSPLHF.

This sequence joins TRBV18 and TRBJ1-5; no reliable D call. The CDR3 has 13 amino acids. V lost 2 bases and J 4 bases, leaving 6 bases between the germline ends. CDR1 is KGHSH, CDR2 LQKENI, per germline. Here the CDR3 reads CASSPSANQPQHF. As DNA, the CDR3 is TGTGCCAGCTCACCAAGTGCGAATCAGCCCCAGCATTTT.

As to this clone: This sample also contains other DNA sequences that code for the same CDR3. The chain carries TRBV27 and TRBJ1-5; maybe TRBD1 (5 bases). This CDR3 region has 15 residues. V lost 3 bases to trimming and J lost 0 bases, with 9 bases between them. From germline, CDR1 is MNHEY and CDR2 SMNVEV (reference sequence). CDR3 nucleotide sequence: TGTGCCAGCAGTTTCGACAGCTATAGCAATCAGCCCCAGCATTTT. Translated: CASSFDSYSNQPQHF.

This clone was counted between two and nine times. V usage is TRBV4-3 and J usage is TRBJ2-7, with D perhaps TRBD2 (5 bases). The V end lost 2 bases, the J end lost 4 bases, and 15 bases lay between the germline ends. The germline V gene has CDR1 LGHNA and CDR2 YSLEER. There are 15 residues in the CDR3. The CDR3 loop is CASSQNQRAAYEQYF. The CDR3 bases are TGCGCCAGCAGCCAAAACCAGAGGGCGGCATACGAGCAGTACTTC.

The chain employs TRBV4-3 and TRBJ2-7; D is undetermined. V lost 1 base and J 6 bases, leaving 7 bases between the germline ends. Germline V gene data show CDR1 as LGHNA and CDR2 as YSLEER. The CDR3 extends over 12 amino acids. The CDR3 nucleotides are TGCGCCAGCAGCCAAGTATTTCTCGAGCAGTACTTC. Its translation: CASSQVFLEQYF.

This rearrangement joins TRBV10-3 to TRBJ2-7; possible D gene TRBD2, 6 bases. This CDR3 spans 12 amino acids. Trimming took off 8 bases at V and 5 bases at J, with 13 bases between the two ends. From germline, CDR1 is ENHRY and CDR2 SYGVKD. CDR3 in amino acids: CAIATGAHEQYF. DNA for the CDR3: TGTGCCATCGCAACGGGAGCTCACGAGCAGTACTTC.

The genes are TRBV9 and TRBJ2-3; 8 nucleotides match TRBD1. After removal of 3 bases from V and 11 bases from J, the junction contained 8 bases not matched to a gene. CDR3 length: 13 amino acids. The germline V gene has CDR1 SGDLS and CDR2 YYNGEE. DNA for the CDR3: TGTGCCAGCAGCGCAAATGCTGGGACAGGGCAGTATTTT. Translating gives CASSANAGTGQYF.

This clone is deemed medium-sized. The gene calls are TRBV19 and TRBJ1-2, with D tentatively TRBD1 (6 bases). CDR3 length equals 14 residues. Germline V gene sequence: CDR1 LNHDA, CDR2 SQIVND (reference sequence). V lost 6 bases to trimming and J lost 0 bases, with 11 bases between them. The CDR3 loop reads CASRTTGTNYGYTF. CDR3 DNA: TGTGCCAGTAGAACCACAGGGACTAACTATGGCTACACCTTC.

This clone was seen a handful of times. The chain uses TRBV11-2 and TRBJ2-7; 12 bases fit TRBD2. Losses at the gene ends were 5 bases for V and 5 bases for J; bases not matched to a gene: 13. The length of the CDR3 is 17 residues. CDR1 and CDR2 from the germline V gene are SGHAT and FQNNGV. The CDR3 protein is CASSPNRASGRVHEQYF. The CDR3 DNA follows: TGTGCCAGCAGCCCCAATAGGGCTAGCGGGAGGGTACACGAGCAGTACTTC.

The genes are TRBV19 and TRBJ2-7, with 9 bases lining up with TRBD1. From germline, CDR1 is LNHDA and CDR2 SQIVND (reference sequence). CDR3 length: 14 residues. Germline trimming cut 3 bases from V and 3 bases from J; bases unmatched to any gene: 3. CDR3 sequence reads: CASSMRQGGYEQYF. The CDR3 DNA reads as TGTGCCAGTAGTATGAGACAGGGGGGCTACGAGCAGTACTTC.